This is a list of T cell receptor beta chains from one sample in a study of metastatic and nonmetastatic thyroid tumors. TCRdb re-called clones via MiXCR from the PCR reads. This table holds 30,000 to 45,000 clones, 25% to 30% found once. The sample consisted of blood. Receptors originate from a female donor with papillary thyroid cancer or a benign thyroid nodule (not recorded which). Some clones in this sample may be carry-over from other donors' samples. Each CDR3 is given with its conserved first and last residue. D genes are given only for firm matches. Rows give clone size only sometimes, using once, few, many, or a class for an expanded clone.

D	size	J	V	DNA	CDR3
TRBD2	many	TRBJ2-1	TRBV4-2	TGTGCCAGCAGTCCAACTAGCGGGAGGGCCTCCCGCTCCTACAATGAGCAGTTCTTC	CASSPTSGRASRSYNEQFF
-	few	TRBJ2-5	TRBV12-3/TRBV12-4	TGTGCCAGCAGTTCCGGGGGTTCCCAAGAGACCCAGTACTTC	CASSSGGSQETQYF
TRBD1	-	TRBJ1-2	TRBV20-1	TGCAGTGCCATACGGTCAGGGGGCAATTATGGCTACACCTTC	CSAIRSGGNYGYTF
TRBD1	few	TRBJ2-7	TRBV6-1	TGTGCCAGCACGCGGGACAGGCTCTACGAGCAGTACTTC	CASTRDRLYEQYF
TRBD2	-	TRBJ2-3	TRBV25-1	TGTGCCAGCAGTGAGCTAGCGGGACGCAAAAACACAGATACGCAGTATTTT	CASSELAGRKNTDTQYF
TRBD1	-	TRBJ1-5	TRBV4-1	TGCGCCAGCAGCCAAGCCACAGGGGCTGAGATCCAGCCCCAGCATTTT	CASSQATGAEIQPQHF
TRBD2	-	TRBJ2-7	TRBV7-6	TGTGCCAGCAGCAAGTTAAGCGGGGGGGCCTACGAGCAGTACTTC	CASSKLSGGAYEQYF
-	-	TRBJ2-7	TRBV5-5	TGTGCCAGCACCCAGGGAACGACCTACGAGCAGTACTTC	CASTQGTTYEQYF
-	-	TRBJ1-3	TRBV7-8	TGTGCCAGCAGCTTAGCCCCCGACCGTATCGCAGGAAACACCATATATTTT	CASSLAPDRIAGNTIYF
TRBD2	many	TRBJ2-3	TRBV5-5	TGTGCCAGCAGCTTAGGCGGGAGGGACACAGATACGCAGTATTTT	CASSLGGRDTDTQYF
TRBD2	many	TRBJ2-1	TRBV9	TGTGCCAGCAGCGCGGCATCTTTGGCGGGGGGGCTGAATGAGCAGTTCTTC	CASSAASLAGGLNEQFF
-	-	TRBJ2-7	TRBV3-1	TGTGCCAGCAGCCGAGGACACAACGGAGTAGCCGAGCAGTACTTC	CASSRGHNGVAEQYF
TRBD1	-	TRBJ2-2	TRBV5-4	TGTGCCAGCAACCGACAGGGCGACACCGGGGAGCTGTTTTTT	CASNRQGDTGELFF
-	many	TRBJ2-2	TRBV10-2	TGCGCCAGCAGCCGAGGGGGGAACACCGGGGAGCTGTTTTTT	CASSRGGNTGELFF
-	medium-sized	TRBJ2-7	TRBV28	TGTGCCAGCAGTTCATCAGGAGAGGGGTCTTACGAGCAGTACTTC	CASSSSGEGSYEQYF
TRBD1	many	TRBJ1-2	TRBV4-3	TGCGCCAGCAGCCACGGGACAGGGTCTGGCTACACCTTC	CASSHGTGSGYTF
-	few	TRBJ2-1	TRBV12-3/TRBV12-4	TGTGCCAGCAGCCAGTGTCACTATAATGAGCAGTTCTTC	CASSQCHYNEQFF
-	few	TRBJ1-4	TRBV6-1	TGTGCCAGCAGTGAAAGCTGGAAATCCTCTGACAGGCATTCTGAAGAACTGTTTTTT	CASSESWKSSDRHSEELFF
-	few	TRBJ2-7	TRBV18	TGTGCCAGCTCACCTTTCCCGACTACTTCCTACGAGCAGTACTTC	CASSPFPTTSYEQYF
-	many	TRBJ1-3	TRBV3-1	TGTGCCAGCAGCCCCTTACAAATCTCTGGAAACACCATATATTTT	CASSPLQISGNTIYF